This T cell receptor beta chain comes out of a study of technical replicates of blood from a handful of donors. Assay used: immunoSEQ multiplex PCR; TCRdb lists only in-frame clones, some missing. The sample consists of about 15,000 clones, approximately 89% of them appearing once. In germline, CDR1 is SGHRS, CDR2 YFSETQ. V shed 4 bases, J shed 6 bases, and the junction held 5 bases outside the gene matches. The CDR3 length is 13 residues. Sequencing was done on a sample of PBMCs. The receptor was isolated from a human donor in good health. V gene TRBV5-1 combines with J gene TRBJ1-1; 8 bases are shared with TRBD1. CDR3 region: CASSGTGRSEAFF. CDR3 DNA sequence: TGCGCCAGCAGCGGGACAGGACGCTCTGAAGCTTTCTTT.